The sequence of this T cell receptor beta chain was determined in a study of blood T cell repertoires in COVID-19. In the study overall: From T cells, B-cell-depleted T cells, or PBMCs came the material, which was cDNA or gDNA.

CDR1 and CDR2 from the germline V gene are DFQATT and SNEGSKA (reference sequence). V lost 3 bases, J lost 5 bases, and 20 bases lay in between. CDR3 length: 15 amino acids. As handled by the study authors: Reference gene primer amplification gave estimated nucleated cell counts. Some clones are missing from TCRdb's copy, which holds only in-frame ones; the method was immunoSEQ multiplex PCR. For V, J and clone size, that table is used; D and trimming come from the DNA. Of some 390,000 clones detected, approximately 87% appear once; the ten largest clones hold over 2%. This rearrangement joins TRBV20-1 to TRBJ2-7; tentatively, D is TRBD2 (7 bases). This TCR derives from a woman aged 60 to 75 with COVID-19, enrolled during active disease. Source material: peripheral blood. CDR3 amino acids: CSASYEGGRWNEQYF. The CDR3 region has the DNA TGCAGTGCTAGTTACGAGGGGGGGCGTTGGAACGAGCAGTACTTC.